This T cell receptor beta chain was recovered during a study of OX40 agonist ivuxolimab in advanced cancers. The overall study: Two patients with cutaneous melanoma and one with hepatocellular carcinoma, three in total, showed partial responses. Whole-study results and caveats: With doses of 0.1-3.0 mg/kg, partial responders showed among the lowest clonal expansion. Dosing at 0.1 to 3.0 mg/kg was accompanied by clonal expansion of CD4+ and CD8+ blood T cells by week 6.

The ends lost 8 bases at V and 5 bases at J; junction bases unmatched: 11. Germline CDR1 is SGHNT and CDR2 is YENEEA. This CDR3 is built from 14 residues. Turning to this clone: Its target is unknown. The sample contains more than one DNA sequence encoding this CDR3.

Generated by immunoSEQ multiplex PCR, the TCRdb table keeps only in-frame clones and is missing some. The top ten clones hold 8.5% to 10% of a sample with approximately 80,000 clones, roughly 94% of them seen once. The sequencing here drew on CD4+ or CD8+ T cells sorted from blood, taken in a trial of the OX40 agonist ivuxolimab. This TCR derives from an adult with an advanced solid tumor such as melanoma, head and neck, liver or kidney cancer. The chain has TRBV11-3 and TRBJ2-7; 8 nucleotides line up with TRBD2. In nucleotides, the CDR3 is TGTGCCAGCGGTCGGGGGGGCGTACTGGACGAGCAGTACTTC. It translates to CASGRGGVLDEQYF.